This paragraph covers one TCR beta chain sequence. This clonotype was found many times. The target of this receptor is not known. Base qualities were left out, and no much larger clone turns up one base away. This sample was included in a study of CD8+CD57+ T cells in acquired aplastic anemia (dated by TCRdb to 2016 to 2019). Study-level background: On average, sorted CD4+ and CD8+ cells yielded roughly 3.4 ug of extracted DNA, with a range of 0.2 to 27.4 ug. CD8+CD57+ expansion was defined as frequency above the mean frequency observed in healthy subjects.

The CDR3, cysteine through phenylalanine, is 12 amino acids long. Only CDR3 DNA remains: 36 bases, in frame from the first base. CDR1 and CDR2 are read off the germline V gene as ENHRY and SYGVKD. V loses 5 bases, J loses 0 bases, and the germline ends lie 3 bases apart. Results the study describes overall, beyond this receptor: Although under 35 CD8+ CDR3 sequences were shared by patients and controls, these sequences appeared highly expressed in patients and within the immunodominant clones of patients. Between patients and healthy controls, no significant difference in CD8+ Simpson's diversity was found (P=0.060).

Patients chosen for sequencing had shown expansion of CD8+CD57+ cells by flow cytometry. Severe acquired aplastic anemia was diagnosed in all patients according to International Study of Aplastic Anemia and Agranulocytosis and Camitta criteria. No therapy had been received by the patients at the time of blood sampling. In the study, sorted CD4+ and CD8+ blood T cells from patients with severe aplastic anemia and from healthy subjects underwent deep sequencing of TCR repertoires. In the USA, patient enrollment took place under clinicaltrials.gov protocols 00001620, 01623167, 00001397, 00071045, 00081523 and 00961064. Ficoll-Paque density gradient centrifugation was used to isolate peripheral blood mononuclear cells. Before DNA was extracted, CD4+ and CD8+ T cells were sorted using either FACS or magnetic beads. Genomic DNA was used as template for profiling of TCR beta VDJ combinations and CDR3 sequences. An Illumina HiSeq 2000 was used for TCR repertoire sequencing. As for the original processing: Repertoire assessment relied on Simpson's diversity index, CDR3 size and DJ length profiles, and TRBV/TRBJ rearrangement plots. Whichever DNA sequence was most abundant in the deep sequencing data was defined as the immunodominant clone. CDR3 amino acid sequences were checked for sharing across subjects and were also compared against the VDJdb database and published repertoires. Starting from the raw public reads, TCRdb applied fastp trimming at Q25, assembled clones with MiXCR and retained in-frame beta chains. Each record represents a unique CDR3 protein, reported with the most common genes and DNA among its rows. The V and J calls follow TCRdb's processing rather than the paper's. The sample profile shows under 500,000 distinct CDR3 sequences; around 30% of them were found once. Jointly, the top ten make up 0.75% to 0.95% of the sample.

The source material was sorted CD4+, CD8+, or CD8+CD57+ T cells (not recorded which) from PBMCs. Recombination joined TRBV10-3 with TRBJ2-3, with an unclear D gene assignment. The clonotype originates from a human donor with aplastic anemia. The CDR3 region: CAISPSTDTQYF. At the DNA level, the sequence is TGTGCCATCAGTCCCAGCACAGATACGCAGTATTTT.